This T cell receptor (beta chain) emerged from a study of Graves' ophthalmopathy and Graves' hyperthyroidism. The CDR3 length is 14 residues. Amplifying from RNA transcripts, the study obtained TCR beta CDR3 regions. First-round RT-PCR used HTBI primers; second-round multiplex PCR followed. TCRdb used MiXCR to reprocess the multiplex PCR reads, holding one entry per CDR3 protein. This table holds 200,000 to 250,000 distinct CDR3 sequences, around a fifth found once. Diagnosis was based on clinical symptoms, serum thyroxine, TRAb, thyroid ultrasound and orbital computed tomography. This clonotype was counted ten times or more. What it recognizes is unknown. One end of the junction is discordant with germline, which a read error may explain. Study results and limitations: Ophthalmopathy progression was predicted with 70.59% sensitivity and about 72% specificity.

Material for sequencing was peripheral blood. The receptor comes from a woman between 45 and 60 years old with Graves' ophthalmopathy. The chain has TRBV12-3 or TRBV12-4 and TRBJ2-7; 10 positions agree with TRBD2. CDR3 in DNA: TGTGCCAGCAGTCTAGCGGGAGATTCCTACGAGCAGTACTTC. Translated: CASSLAGDSYEQYF.